This entry features one T cell receptor (beta chain) sequence. Antigen unknown. In the PCR, 60 Vbeta and 13 Jbeta primers were used. TCRdb keeps only in-frame clones here, not all; method: immunoSEQ multiplex PCR. The sample holds some 170,000 clones, roughly 80% seen once. The data originate from a study of cytomegalovirus exposure and HLA in healthy donors. Regarding the study as a whole: Reportedly, fewer N-insertions than the 666-donor mean appeared in an Asian-associated ancestry cluster in a later analysis.

Looked up from germline, CDR1 is LNHNV and CDR2 is YYDKDF (reference sequence). Between the trimmed V and J ends, which lost 6 bases and 1 base, there was a span of 9 bases. CDR3 size: 13 residues. The J gene is TRBJ1-1, the V gene TRBV15; maybe TRBD1 (5 bases). The material sequenced was PBMCs. The receptor comes from a woman in her late teens or twenties in good health and CMV-seropositive. The CDR3 nucleotides are TGTGCCACCAGATCCCAGGGGAACACTGAAGCTTTCTTT. This gives the protein CATRSQGNTEAFF.